This paragraph covers one T cell receptor beta chain sequence. Its antigen is not known. This entry belongs to a study of T cell repertoires in cytomegalovirus infection. Study in general: Matching HLA type and CMV infection were both indicated by public TCR beta signatures.

Germline assignment: CDR1 DFQATT and CDR2 SNEGSKA (reference sequence). The V and J ends lost 5 bases and 5 bases respectively, with 22 bases between them. The CDR3 sequence is 17 residues long. TCRdb re-called the reads with MiXCR, one entry per CDR3 protein. Among approximately 500,000 distinct CDR3 sequences listed, 16% were seen once. Study-wide points: The ex vivo response showed dominance by HLA-C-restricted CMV-specific TCR beta clonotypes. Individuals carrying CMV plus the relevant HLA were identified by cumulative frequency of public TCR beta families.

The source of this sequence is a human donor in good health (CMV status not recorded). Some clones in this sample may be carry-over from other donors' samples. The chain employs TRBV20-1 and TRBJ1-6, with TRBD1 as a possible D gene (6 bases). Sequencing input: CD8+ T cells from PBMCs. The DNA for the CDR3 is TGCAGTGCTCGGCGTAGGGACGCAAGGGGGAATAATTCACCCCTCCACTTT. Translation: CSARRRDARGNNSPLHF.